A single sample gave rise to the 17 T cell receptor beta chains below, sequenced in a study of T-cell reconstitution after alpha-beta-depleted transplantation in children. The library targeted TCRbeta and was prepared with unique molecular identifiers. TCRdb reprocessed the PCR reads with MiXCR, giving one entry per CDR3 protein. The table has around 340,000 distinct CDR3 sequences, 13% seen once. Sequenced material: PBMCs, taken from the stem cell graft. The receptors shown here come from a human donor who donated a stem cell graft to a child with Fanconi anemia.

This sequence joins TRBV4-1 and TRBJ2-7, with 7 bases lining up with TRBD1. CDR1 is MGHRA, CDR2 YSYEKL, per germline. This CDR3 region has 13 residues. In DNA, the CDR3 is TGTGCCATGGGCCCCGGGACAGATTACGAGCAGTACGTC. Protein product: CAMGPGTDYEQYV.

The rearrangement joins TRBV20-1 to TRBJ2-3, with 8 nucleotides matching TRBD2. The V gene's germline CDR1 is DFQATT and CDR2 SNEGSKA (reference sequence). V gave up 1 base and J gave up 6 bases; unmatched junction bases: 12. The CDR3 loop spans 16 amino acids. CDR3: CSARVAGGATSDTQYF. CDR3 nucleotides: TGCAGTGCTAGAGTGGCCGGGGGGGCCACGTCCGATACGCAGTATTTT.

This chain's CDR3 is CASSFTQYTQYF. DNA of the CDR3: TGTGCCAGCAGCTTCACCCAATACACGCAGTATTTT. The V gene is TRBV5-6, the J gene TRBJ2-3; D remains unclear. Per germline, CDR1 SGHDT and CDR2 YYEEEE. The ends were cut back, 2 bases at V and 9 bases at J, with 10 bases in the middle. CDR3 length: 12 amino acids.

This clonotype turned up a few times. V gene TRBV28 combines with J gene TRBJ2-7, with TRBD1 matching 8 bases. Germline V gene sequence: CDR1 MDHEN, CDR2 SYDVKM. After removal of 3 bases from V and 5 bases from J, the junction contained 6 bases not matched to a gene. The CDR3 covers 14 residues. The CDR3 region is CASSFSDRDHEQYV. The CDR3 DNA follows: TGTGCCAGCAGTTTTTCGGACAGGGATCACGAGCAGTACGTC.

This clonotype occurred many times. The genes are TRBV12-3 or TRBV12-4 and TRBJ1-1; no clear D. The CDR3 contains 16 residues. Trimming shortened V by 0 bases and J by 0 bases, and 11 bases separated the two germline ends. CDR3 DNA sequence: TGTGCCAGCAGTTTAGCGGAGATGGTTTTGAACACTGAAGCTTTCTTT. Amino acids: CASSLAEMVLNTEAFF.

This clonotype has at least ten counts. V is TRBV10-2 and J is TRBJ2-1; perhaps TRBD1 as D (7 bases). The CDR3 runs to 14 residues. V gave up 1 base and J gave up 10 bases, with 14 bases separating them. Looked up from germline, CDR1 is WSHSY and CDR2 is SAAADI. This CDR3 is CASSELLTGREQFF. The CDR3 nucleotides are TGCGCCAGCAGTGAGTTACTGACAGGGAGGGAGCAGTTCTTC.

The chain has TRBV7-6 and TRBJ1-1, with D hard to call. Between the trimmed V and J ends, which lost 0 bases and 7 bases, there was a span of 9 bases. The CDR3 consists of 13 residues. Germline CDR1 reads SGHVS; CDR2 reads FNYEAQ. CDR3 sequence reads: CASSLAGRREAFF. In DNA form, the CDR3 reads TGTGCCAGCAGCTTAGCAGGCAGACGTGAAGCTTTCTTT.

Many counts were recorded for this clonotype. V is TRBV10-3 and J is TRBJ1-5; 7 positions agree with TRBD1. The CDR3 spans 14 residues. With V trimmed by 5 bases and J by 3 bases, 4 bases remained unmatched. Per the germline V gene, CDR1 is ENHRY and CDR2 is SYGVKD. CDR3 DNA sequence: TGTGCCATCAGTACAGGGGACCCCAATCAGCCCCAGCATTTT. It encodes CAISTGDPNQPQHF.

This clonotype appeared a few times. The chain couples TRBV9 to TRBJ2-1, with TRBD2 matching over 10 bases. This CDR3 is 17 amino acids long. Germline lookup yields CDR1 SGDLS and CDR2 YYNGEE. V trimming: 0 bases; J trimming: 8 bases; junction bases outside the gene matches: 11. The CDR3 DNA reads TGTGCCAGCAGCGTAGGCCCCCGAGCGGGGGGGCAAGATGAGCAGTTCTTC. Protein: CASSVGPRAGGQDEQFF.

In its sample, this clonotype was seen many times. This rearrangement joins TRBV28 to TRBJ1-2, with a tentative D call TRBD1 (5 bases). The CDR3 spans 14 residues. V shed 3 bases and J shed 4 bases, with 12 bases lying between them. Germline V gene lookup returns CDR1 MDHEN and CDR2 SYDVKM. CDR3 region: CASSFPGHGYGYTF. Here the CDR3 DNA reads TGTGCCAGCAGTTTCCCTGGACACGGCTATGGCTACACCTTC.

This clonotype was recorded at least ten times. V usage is TRBV5-5 and J usage is TRBJ1-3; D is undetermined. The V end was cut by 0 bases, the J end by 0 bases, with 10 bases between. CDR1 SGHKS and CDR2 YYEKEE come from the germline V gene (reference sequence). The CDR3 runs 16 residues. Here the CDR3 DNA reads TGTGCCAGCAGCTTGGACGCGGACCCCTCTGGAAACACCATATATTTT. Protein sequence: CASSLDADPSGNTIYF.

A few counts support this clonotype. The rearrangement uses TRBV7-8 and TRBJ2-7; 8 nucleotides line up with TRBD1. The CDR3 has 14 amino acids. Germline trimming cut 2 bases from V and 2 bases from J; bases unmatched to any gene: 2. Germline V gene data show CDR1 as SGHVS and CDR2 as FQNEAQ. CDR3: CASSLRTGPYEQYF. The CDR3 DNA reads as TGTGCCAGCAGCTTACGGACAGGGCCCTACGAGCAGTACTTC.

This clonotype was seen at least ten times. The chain recombines TRBV12-3 or TRBV12-4 with TRBJ1-3, with 7 nucleotides matching TRBD1. This CDR3 has 15 residues. V lost 5 bases and J lost 1; bases outside the gene matches: 5. Written as DNA, the CDR3 is TGTGCCAGCAGTCGGGGGACAGATTCTGGAAACACCATATATTTT. Its translation is CASSRGTDSGNTIYF.

The chain links TRBV18 to TRBJ2-7; TRBD2 agrees at 10 bases. V was pared by 4 bases and J by 7 bases, with 4 bases of the junction left unmatched. Germline V gene data show CDR1 as KGHSH and CDR2 as LQKENI. There are 13 residues in the CDR3. The CDR3 loop reads CASSLTSGVEQYV. DNA for the CDR3: TGTGCCAGCTCACTTACTAGCGGGGTGGAGCAGTACGTC.

The V call is TRBV24-1, the J call TRBJ2-3; D is perhaps TRBD1 or TRBD2 (5 bases each). The CDR3 has 16 amino acids. Germline assignment: CDR1 KGHDR and CDR2 SFDVKD. V lost 0 bases to trimming and J lost 3 bases, with 12 bases between them. As DNA, the CDR3 is TGTGCCACCAGTGATTTGGAGGGGCTAGCAACAGATACGCAGTATTTT. Amino acid sequence: CATSDLEGLATDTQYF.

This clonotype showed up many times. The rearrangement joins TRBV29-1 to TRBJ2-5; perhaps TRBD1 as D (6 bases). The germline V gene has CDR1 SQVTM and CDR2 ANQGSEA. The length of the CDR3 is 12 residues. V was clipped by 3 bases and J by 2 bases, with 7 bases between them. DNA for the CDR3: TGCAGCGTTGATAGGGGGCAAGAGACCCAGTACTTC. This codes for CSVDRGQETQYF.

This clonotype turned up a few times. CDR3 DNA sequence: TGTGCCTGCCCTCACAGGACAGGGGGAACCGGGGAGCTGTTTTTT. It specifies CACPHRTGGTGELFF. The chain combines TRBV30 with TRBJ2-2, with 10 bases aligning to TRBD1. The trim removed 6 bases at V and 5 bases at J, leaving 9 bases unmatched. Per the germline V gene, CDR1 is GTSNPN and CDR2 is SVGIG (reference sequence). The CDR3 is 15 residues long.